The rows below give T cell receptor beta chains drawn from one sample of a study of T-cell reconstitution after alpha-beta-depleted transplantation in children. TCRdb reprocessed the PCR reads via MiXCR and lists one record per CDR3 protein. Among about 980,000 distinct CDR3 sequences listed, around 30% were seen once. Sequences were derived from PBMCs, mostly from graft donor cells, sampled 360 days after TCRalphabeta/CD19-depleted stem cell transplant. These receptors all come from a boy younger than two who had a stem cell transplant for SCID, so the T cells may come from the graft donor. The CDR3 runs from the conserved cysteine through the conserved F or W. The order of the fields is clone size, J gene, D gene, V gene, CDR3 protein, CDR3 DNA. D genes are given only for firm matches. Rows give clone size only sometimes, using once, few, many, or a class for an expanded clone.

clone size: NA
J gene: TRBJ2-2
D gene: NA
V gene: TRBV10-1
CDR3 protein: CASSVGRGLGTGELFF
CDR3 DNA: TGCGCCAGCAGTGTTGGGAGGGGGCTAGGCACCGGGGAGCTGTTTTTT

clone size: NA
J gene: TRBJ1-4
D gene: TRBD1
V gene: TRBV25-1
CDR3 protein: CASSAHRGVSEKLFF
CDR3 DNA: TGTGCCAGCAGCGCCCACAGGGGAGTGAGTGAAAAACTGTTTTTT

clone size: few
J gene: TRBJ2-7
D gene: NA
V gene: TRBV6-1
CDR3 protein: CASSEVWWTNDEQYF
CDR3 DNA: TGTGCCAGCAGTGAAGTTTGGTGGACCAACGACGAGCAGTACTTC

clone size: NA
J gene: TRBJ2-1
D gene: NA
V gene: TRBV9
CDR3 protein: CASSRGAPYNEQFF
CDR3 DNA: TGTGCCAGCTCTCGCGGGGCTCCCTACAATGAGCAGTTCTTC

clone size: few
J gene: TRBJ1-2
D gene: NA
V gene: TRBV9
CDR3 protein: CASSEGPGRQANYGYTF
CDR3 DNA: TGTGCCAGCAGCGAGGGCCCCGGACGTCAAGCTAACTATGGCTACACCTTC

clone size: NA
J gene: TRBJ2-2
D gene: NA
V gene: TRBV6-4
CDR3 protein: CASSDSTGELFF
CDR3 DNA: TGTGCCAGCAGTGACTCGACCGGGGAGCTGTTTTTT

clone size: many
J gene: TRBJ2-7
D gene: NA
V gene: TRBV7-2
CDR3 protein: CASSFTGSYEQYF
CDR3 DNA: TGTGCCAGCAGCTTCACGGGCTCCTACGAGCAGTACTTC

clone size: NA
J gene: TRBJ2-7
D gene: NA
V gene: TRBV20-1
CDR3 protein: CSARIRTYEQYF
CDR3 DNA: TGCAGTGCTAGAATCAGAACCTACGAGCAGTACTTC

clone size: NA
J gene: TRBJ1-1
D gene: NA
V gene: TRBV15
CDR3 protein: CATTQGRDTEAFF
CDR3 DNA: TGTGCCACCACCCAGGGTAGGGACACTGAAGCTTTCTTT

clone size: many
J gene: TRBJ1-5
D gene: NA
V gene: TRBV2
CDR3 protein: CASSERGLEAQHF
CDR3 DNA: TGTGCCAGCAGTGAACGAGGCCTGGAGGCCCAGCATTTT

clone size: NA
J gene: TRBJ2-1
D gene: TRBD1
V gene: TRBV7-2
CDR3 protein: CASSLFAGDSSYNEQFF
CDR3 DNA: TGTGCCAGCAGCTTATTTGCAGGGGACAGCTCCTACAATGAGCAGTTCTTC

clone size: NA
J gene: TRBJ2-3
D gene: TRBD2
V gene: TRBV5-1
CDR3 protein: CASSFYSGGPQSTDTQYF
CDR3 DNA: TGCGCCAGCAGCTTTTACAGCGGGGGGCCCCAAAGCACAGATACGCAGTATTTT

clone size: NA
J gene: TRBJ1-6
D gene: TRBD1
V gene: TRBV6-1
CDR3 protein: CASSPTLGTGTYNSPLHF
CDR3 DNA: TGTGCCAGCAGCCCTACCCTGGGGACAGGGACCTATAATTCACCCCTCCACTTT

clone size: NA
J gene: TRBJ2-7
D gene: TRBD2
V gene: TRBV12-3/TRBV12-4
CDR3 protein: CASSSLSLTSGGLSYEQYF
CDR3 DNA: TGTGCCAGCAGTTCCCTTTCCCTAACTAGCGGAGGCCTCTCCTACGAGCAGTACTTC

clone size: NA
J gene: TRBJ2-3
D gene: TRBD2
V gene: TRBV9
CDR3 protein: CASSVGLAGALDTQYF
CDR3 DNA: TGTGCCAGCAGCGTAGGTCTAGCGGGGGCTTTGGATACGCAGTATTTT

clone size: NA
J gene: TRBJ2-4
D gene: TRBD1
V gene: TRBV29-1
CDR3 protein: CSVEEPGQRAKNIQYF
CDR3 DNA: TGCAGCGTTGAAGAGCCGGGACAGAGAGCCAAAAACATTCAGTACTTC

clone size: few
J gene: TRBJ2-5
D gene: NA
V gene: TRBV27
CDR3 protein: CASSLIPAQETQYF
CDR3 DNA: TGTGCCAGCAGTTTAATTCCAGCACAAGAGACCCAGTACTTC

clone size: NA
J gene: TRBJ2-7
D gene: NA
V gene: TRBV12-3/TRBV12-4
CDR3 protein: CASRRFGGNEQYF
CDR3 DNA: TGTGCCAGCAGACGCTTCGGCGGCAACGAGCAGTACTTC

clone size: NA
J gene: TRBJ2-1
D gene: NA
V gene: TRBV5-5
CDR3 protein: CASSQGNNEQFF
CDR3 DNA: TGTGCCAGCAGCCAGGGTAACAATGAGCAGTTCTTC

clone size: NA
J gene: TRBJ2-5
D gene: TRBD1
V gene: TRBV7-9
CDR3 protein: CASTPTGGQETQYF
CDR3 DNA: TGTGCCAGCACCCCCACAGGGGGCCAAGAGACCCAGTACTTC

clone size: NA
J gene: TRBJ1-1
D gene: NA
V gene: TRBV5-1
CDR3 protein: CASSGIPNTEAFF
CDR3 DNA: TGCGCCAGCAGCGGGATCCCGAACACTGAAGCTTTCTTT

clone size: NA
J gene: TRBJ2-7
D gene: NA
V gene: TRBV20-1
CDR3 protein: CSARIGEQYF
CDR3 DNA: TGCAGTGCTAGAATAGGCGAGCAGTACTTC

clone size: NA
J gene: TRBJ1-1
D gene: NA
V gene: TRBV10-3
CDR3 protein: CAISRTDDTEAFF
CDR3 DNA: TGTGCCATCAGTAGGACAGACGACACTGAAGCTTTCTTT

clone size: NA
J gene: TRBJ2-2
D gene: NA
V gene: TRBV3-1
CDR3 protein: CASSQVTGLNTGELFF
CDR3 DNA: TGTGCCAGCAGCCAAGTCACCGGACTGAACACCGGGGAGCTGTTTTTT

clone size: NA
J gene: TRBJ2-7
D gene: TRBD1
V gene: TRBV7-8
CDR3 protein: CASSLEGQGVSYEQYF
CDR3 DNA: TGTGCCAGCAGCTTAGAGGGACAGGGCGTCTCCTACGAGCAGTACTTC

clone size: NA
J gene: TRBJ2-3
D gene: NA
V gene: TRBV10-3
CDR3 protein: CAISESSSGTTDTQYF
CDR3 DNA: TGTGCCATCAGTGAGTCGAGTTCGGGGACCACAGATACGCAGTATTTT

clone size: NA
J gene: TRBJ2-1
D gene: TRBD1
V gene: TRBV5-1
CDR3 protein: CASSLVRDRFF
CDR3 DNA: TGCGCCAGCAGCTTAGTCAGGGACAGGTTCTTC

clone size: many
J gene: TRBJ2-5
D gene: TRBD1
V gene: TRBV27
CDR3 protein: CASSSHRGQSYDQETQYF
CDR3 DNA: TGTGCCAGCAGTTCCCACAGGGGGCAAAGCTACGATCAAGAGACCCAGTACTTC

clone size: NA
J gene: TRBJ2-3
D gene: NA
V gene: TRBV12-3/TRBV12-4
CDR3 protein: CASSWGWDNTDTQYF
CDR3 DNA: TGTGCCAGCAGTTGGGGATGGGACAACACAGATACGCAGTATTTT

clone size: once
J gene: TRBJ1-1
D gene: NA
V gene: TRBV6-2/TRBV6-3
CDR3 protein: CASSYVGRRWNTEAFF
CDR3 DNA: TGTGCCAGCAGCTACGTAGGGAGGCGTTGGAACACTGAAGCTTTCTTT

clone size: NA
J gene: TRBJ2-7
D gene: TRBD2
V gene: TRBV4-1
CDR3 protein: CASSQEGQRGPYEQYF
CDR3 DNA: TGCGCCAGCAGCCAAGAGGGCCAGCGGGGGCCCTACGAGCAGTACTTC

clone size: few
J gene: TRBJ2-5
D gene: NA
V gene: TRBV18
CDR3 protein: CASSPMEGETQYF
CDR3 DNA: TGTGCCAGCTCACCAATGGAGGGAGAGACCCAGTACTTC

clone size: NA
J gene: TRBJ2-2
D gene: NA
V gene: TRBV18
CDR3 protein: CASSSRLFNTGELFF
CDR3 DNA: TGTGCCAGCTCCTCGAGGTTATTCAACACCGGGGAGCTGTTTTTT

clone size: NA
J gene: TRBJ1-2
D gene: NA
V gene: TRBV28
CDR3 protein: CATNYGLDNYGYTF
CDR3 DNA: TGTGCCACCAACTATGGGTTGGATAACTATGGCTACACCTTC

clone size: NA
J gene: TRBJ1-1
D gene: NA
V gene: TRBV11-1
CDR3 protein: CASSLVGYSGGRNTEAFF
CDR3 DNA: TGTGCCAGCAGCTTAGTCGGGTACTCTGGGGGAAGGAACACTGAAGCTTTCTTT